The 13 T cell receptor beta chains given below trace back to one sample, sequenced in a study of blood T cell repertoires in COVID-19. Profiling relied on immunoSEQ multiplex PCR, and the TCRdb table lists in-frame clones only, not all of them. The sample records around 280,000 clones, around nine tenths being singletons. The sequenced sample was peripheral blood. The receptor source for this set is a woman aged 25 to 45 with COVID-19, enrolled during active disease.

This clone was seen just once. This specimen includes other DNA sequences encoding the same CDR3. The chain is built from TRBV9 and TRBJ1-3; D gene uncertain. Germline V gene data show CDR1 as SGDLS and CDR2 as YYNGEE. CDR3 length equals 15 residues. V was trimmed by 2 bases and J by 0 bases, leaving 9 bases between them. CDR3 protein: CASSVDGGSGNTIYF. DNA for the CDR3: TGTGCCAGCAGCGTTGACGGAGGCTCTGGAAACACCATATATTTT.

V gene TRBV29-1 combines with J gene TRBJ2-7, with 8 bases that match TRBD1. Per germline, CDR1 SQVTM and CDR2 ANQGSEA. V shed 0 bases and J 6 bases; nucleotides not matched to a gene: 10. The CDR3 length is 15 residues. The CDR3 sequence is CSVEDVLRGLGEQYF. DNA of the CDR3: TGCAGCGTTGAAGATGTTCTCAGGGGGCTAGGCGAGCAGTACTTC.

The chain recombines TRBV6-6 with TRBJ2-5; the D is unclear. The V gene lost 6 bases and the J gene lost 3 bases, with 5 bases spanning the gap. Germline V lookup: CDR1 MNHNY, CDR2 SVGAGI (reference sequence). The CDR3 covers 11 residues. The CDR3 protein is CASSIEETQYF. In nucleotides, the CDR3 is TGTGCCAGCAGCATAGAAGAGACCCAGTACTTC.

The rearrangement joins TRBV5-4 to TRBJ1-6; 11 bases agree with TRBD1. The germline CDR1 and CDR2 sequences are SGHNT and YYREEE (reference sequence). The CDR3 consists of 15 residues. After removal of 4 bases from V and 9 bases from J, the junction contained 6 bases not matched to a gene. CDR3 sequence reads: CASSIRTGGVSPLHF. CDR3 coding DNA: TGTGCCAGCAGCATTCGGACAGGGGGCGTTTCACCCCTCCACTTT.

V and J are TRBV11-2 and TRBJ1-2; the match to TRBD1 covers 7 bases. The V gene end was trimmed by 1 base and the J gene end by 4 bases; junction bases not matched to a gene: 3. The CDR3 extends over 14 amino acids. Germline assignment: CDR1 SGHAT and CDR2 FQNNGV. The CDR3 here is CASSLGQGGYGYTF. CDR3 bases: TGTGCCAGCAGCTTAGGGCAGGGGGGCTATGGCTACACCTTC.

This clone appeared once. The chain combines TRBV29-1 with TRBJ2-1; tentatively, D is TRBD1 (7 bases). This CDR3 has 17 amino acids. V dropped 0 bases and J dropped 6 bases, with 21 bases sitting between them. CDR1 is SQVTM, CDR2 ANQGSEA, per germline. CDR3 sequence reads: CSVEDPRGTAWSNEQFF. CDR3 DNA sequence: TGCAGCGTTGAAGATCCCCGCGGGACAGCTTGGTCCAATGAGCAGTTCTTC.

This clone showed up just once. This chain links TRBV6-5 with TRBJ1-5; 10 bases line up with TRBD1. The CDR3 extends over 15 amino acids. Trimming cost V 4 bases and J 5 bases; bases outside gene matches: 5. Germline CDR1 MNHEY, CDR2 SVGAGI. Here the CDR3 DNA reads TGTGCCAGCAGTTCCCGGACAGGGGGTCATCAGCCCCAGCATTTT. It translates to CASSSRTGGHQPQHF.

The V and J genes are TRBV19 and TRBJ2-7, with TRBD1 matching over 10 bases. This CDR3 is 15 amino acids long. The V and J ends lost 0 bases and 4 bases, in that order; junction bases with no gene match: 3. The germline CDR1 and CDR2 sequences are LNHDA and SQIVND (reference sequence). CDR3 amino acids: CASSIEGQGIYEQYF. Here the CDR3 DNA reads TGTGCCAGTAGTATAGAGGGACAGGGGATTTACGAGCAGTACTTC.

This chain uses TRBV7-9 with TRBJ2-4, with D tentatively TRBD1 (6 bases). CDR1 is SEHNR and CDR2 is FQNEAQ in the germline V gene (reference sequence). V dropped 1 base and J dropped 4 bases, with 14 bases sitting between them. The CDR3 contains 16 residues. The CDR3 bases are TGTGCCAGCAGCTTAGGGGCCGGGACACTGAAAAACATTCAGTACTTC. This gives the protein CASSLGAGTLKNIQYF.

CDR3 DNA: TGTGCCAGCTCACCAGGGACAGTAAATGTCGATGAGCAGTTCTTC. Residues: CASSPGTVNVDEQFF. The chain recombines TRBV18 with TRBJ2-1; 7 positions agree with TRBD1. With V trimmed by 2 bases and J by 8 bases, 9 bases remained unmatched. Germline V gene sequence: CDR1 KGHSH, CDR2 LQKENI. The CDR3 length is 15 residues.

The chain carries TRBV5-6 and TRBJ1-5, with D perhaps TRBD1 (5 bases). V was pared by 2 bases and J by 7 bases, with 7 bases between. The CDR3 length is 12 residues. Germline V CDR1 and CDR2: SGHDT, YYEEEE. CDR3 sequence reads: CASSFRGQPQHF. The CDR3 DNA is TGTGCCAGCAGCTTTAGGGGACAGCCCCAGCATTTT.

The CDR3 coding sequence is TGCGCCAGCAGTGAGTCGGGAGGAGTTCCCTACAATGAGCAGTTCTTC. Protein sequence: CASSESGGVPYNEQFF. The V call is TRBV10-1, the J call TRBJ2-1, with TRBD2 as a possible D gene (6 bases). Germline V gives CDR1 WNHNN, CDR2 SYGVQD (reference sequence). V was pared by 0 bases and J by 2 bases, with 11 bases between. This CDR3 region has 16 residues.

V is TRBV29-1 and J is TRBJ2-3; TRBD2 aligns across 11 bases. CDR3 length: 14 amino acids. CDR1 is SQVTM and CDR2 is ANQGSEA in the germline V gene. Germline trimming cut 5 bases from V and 6 bases from J; bases unmatched to any gene: 7. CDR3 residues: CSVQGLAGGDTQYF. CDR3 sequence (DNA): TGCAGCGTTCAAGGACTAGCGGGCGGGGATACGCAGTATTTT.